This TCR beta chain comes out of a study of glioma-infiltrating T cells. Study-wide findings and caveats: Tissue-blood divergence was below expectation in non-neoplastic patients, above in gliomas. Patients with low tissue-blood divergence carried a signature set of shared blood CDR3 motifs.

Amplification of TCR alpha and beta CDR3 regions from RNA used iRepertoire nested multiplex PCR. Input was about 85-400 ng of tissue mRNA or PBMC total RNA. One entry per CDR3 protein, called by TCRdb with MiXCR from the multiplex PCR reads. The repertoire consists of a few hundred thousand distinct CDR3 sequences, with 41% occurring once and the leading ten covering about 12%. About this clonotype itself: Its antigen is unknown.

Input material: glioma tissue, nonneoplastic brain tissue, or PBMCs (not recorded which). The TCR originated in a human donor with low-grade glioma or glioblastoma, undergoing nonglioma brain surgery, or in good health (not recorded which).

The CDR3 sequence is CASSLRGQGIRVYTF. CDR3 in DNA: TGTGCCAGCAGTTTAAGAGGTCAGGGCATTCGGGTCTACACCTTC. The rearrangement links TRBV6-2 or TRBV6-3 to TRBJ1-2; D perhaps matches TRBD1 (5 bases). Trimming took off 4 bases at V and 10 bases at J, with 22 bases between the two ends. CDR3 length equals 15 residues. Germline V lookup: CDR1 MNHEY, CDR2 SVGEGT.